The TCR beta chain under discussion was sequenced for a study of CD8 T cells in ankylosing spondylitis. Study-level findings and limits: CD8+ cells made up the disease-linked clones, which were relatively rare in peripheral blood.

This clonotype has ten or more counts. What it binds is unknown. Library preparation for TCR beta used quantitative 5'-RACE with molecular barcodes. MiXCR, applied by TCRdb to the 5' RACE reads, yields one record per CDR3 protein. The sample consists of about 5,700 distinct CDR3 sequences, about 2% of them appearing once. The CDR3 covers 18 residues. Germline V gene data show CDR1 as SGDLS and CDR2 as YYNGEE. V trimming: 3 bases; J trimming: 4 bases; junction bases outside the gene matches: 15. Sequenced material: blood, either unsorted or a sorted T cell fraction (not recorded which). The origin of this receptor is a male donor with ankylosing spondylitis or in good health (not recorded which). V and J are TRBV9 and TRBJ2-1; 8 nucleotides align to TRBD2. CDR3 loop: CASSDAPRERELYNEQFF. The CDR3 DNA follows: TGTGCCAGCAGCGATGCCCCCCGGGAGCGGGAGCTTTACAATGAGCAGTTCTTC.